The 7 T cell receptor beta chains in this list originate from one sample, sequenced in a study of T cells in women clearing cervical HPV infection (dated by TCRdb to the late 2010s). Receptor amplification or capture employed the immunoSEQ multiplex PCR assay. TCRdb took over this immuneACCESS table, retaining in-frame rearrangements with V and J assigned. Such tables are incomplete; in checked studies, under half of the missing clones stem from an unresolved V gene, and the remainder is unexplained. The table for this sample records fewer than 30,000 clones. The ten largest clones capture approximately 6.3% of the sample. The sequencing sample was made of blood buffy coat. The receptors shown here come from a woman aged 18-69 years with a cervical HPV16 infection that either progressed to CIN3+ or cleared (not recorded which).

The CDR3 DNA, read in part, is TGCAGTGCTAGTATGCGACTTAATTCACCC. Translated, it gives CSASMRLNSP. The complete CDR3 protein is CSASMRLNSPLHF. V gene TRBV20-1 combines with J gene TRBJ1-6, with D uncertain. The read stops 3 residues short of the end of the CDR3; the missing end is completed from the germline J gene. V gave up 3 bases and J gave up 6 bases, with 9 bases separating them. The CDR3 runs to 13 residues. The germline V gene has CDR1 DFQATT and CDR2 SNEGSKA (reference sequence).

The CDR3 protein is CASSSRQRSTDTQYF. The DNA read from the CDR3 is TGCGCCAGCAGCAGCCGACAGAGATCCACAGATACG. This chain connects TRBV5-1 to TRBJ2-3; TRBD1 is a possible D gene (5 bases). With the read ending 3 residues before the CDR3 end, the germline J gene is used to fill in that end. The CDR3 sequence is 15 residues long. V lost 4 bases and J lost 2, with 14 bases in between. CDR1 and CDR2 from the germline V gene are SGHRS and YFSETQ.

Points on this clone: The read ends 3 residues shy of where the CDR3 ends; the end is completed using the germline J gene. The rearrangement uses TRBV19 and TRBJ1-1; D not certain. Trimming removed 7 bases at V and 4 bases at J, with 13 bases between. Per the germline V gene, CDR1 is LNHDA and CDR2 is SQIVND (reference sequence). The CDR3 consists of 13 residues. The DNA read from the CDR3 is TGTGCCAGTACGAGAAAAAGCCTCACTGAA. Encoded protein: CASTRKSLTE. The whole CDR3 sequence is CASTRKSLTEAFF.

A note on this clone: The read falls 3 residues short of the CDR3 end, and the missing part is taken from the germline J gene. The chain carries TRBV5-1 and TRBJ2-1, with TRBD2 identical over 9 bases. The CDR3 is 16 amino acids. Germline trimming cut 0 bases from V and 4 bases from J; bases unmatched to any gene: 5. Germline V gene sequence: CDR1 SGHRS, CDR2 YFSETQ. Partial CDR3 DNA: TGCGCCAGCAGCTTGGCCGCTAGCGGGATGTACAATGAG. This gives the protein CASSLAASGMYNE. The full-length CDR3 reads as CASSLAASGMYNEQFF.

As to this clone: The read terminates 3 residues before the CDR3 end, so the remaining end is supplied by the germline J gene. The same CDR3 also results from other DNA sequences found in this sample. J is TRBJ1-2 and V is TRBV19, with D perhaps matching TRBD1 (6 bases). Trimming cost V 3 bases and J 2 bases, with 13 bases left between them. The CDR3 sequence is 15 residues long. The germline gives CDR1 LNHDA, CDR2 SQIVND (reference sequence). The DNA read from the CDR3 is TGTGCCAGTAGTATCGAACTCACAGGGAACTATGGC. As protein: CASSIELTGNYG. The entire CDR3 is CASSIELTGNYGYTF.

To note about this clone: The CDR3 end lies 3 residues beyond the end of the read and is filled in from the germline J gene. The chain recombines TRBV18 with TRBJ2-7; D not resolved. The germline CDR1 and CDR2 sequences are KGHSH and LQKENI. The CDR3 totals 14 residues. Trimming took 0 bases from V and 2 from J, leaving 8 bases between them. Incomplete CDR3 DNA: TGTGCCAGCTCACCACCCTCCCAGACCTACGAG. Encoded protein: CASSPPSQTYE. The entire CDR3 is CASSPPSQTYEQYF.

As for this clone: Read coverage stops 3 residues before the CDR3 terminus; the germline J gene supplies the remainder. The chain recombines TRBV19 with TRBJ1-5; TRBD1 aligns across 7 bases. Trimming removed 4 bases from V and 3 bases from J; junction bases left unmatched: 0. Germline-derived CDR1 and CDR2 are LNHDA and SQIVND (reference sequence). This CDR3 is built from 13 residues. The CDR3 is CASSKGANQPQHF. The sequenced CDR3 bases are TGTGCCAGTAGTAAGGGGGCCAATCAGCCC.